This T cell receptor (beta chain) was identified in a study of cytomegalovirus exposure and HLA in healthy donors. For the study at large: The approximately 100 million unique TCR beta sequences, from about 179 million T cells, were found by an earlier analysis.

Study-wide points: Relative to equally common others, HLA-associated TCR beta chains showed greater clonal expansion in a later analysis. Productive status was seen about 87% or about 30% of the time for most TCR beta V segments in an earlier analysis. Indistinguishable V segments, including TRBV6-2 and TRBV6-3, were excluded.

The ends were cut back, 2 bases at V and 1 base at J, with 8 bases in the middle. CDR1 and CDR2 (germline): SGHTA, FQGTGA. There are 15 residues in the CDR3. With respect to this clone: Its antigen is still unknown.

It was with 60 Vbeta and 13 Jbeta primers that the PCR ran. Clones were read by immunoSEQ multiplex PCR, and TCRdb kept only the in-frame ones, dropping some. The sample records over 90,000 clones, about two thirds being singletons. The gene calls are TRBV7-3 and TRBJ2-2; perhaps TRBD2 as D (6 bases). The TCR sequence derives from a woman aged 50 to 60 in good health and CMV-seropositive. What was sequenced was PBMCs. In DNA form, the CDR3 reads TGTGCCAGCAGCTTAGACGGGAGGAACACCGGGGAGCTGTTTTTT. The encoded protein is CASSLDGRNTGELFF.